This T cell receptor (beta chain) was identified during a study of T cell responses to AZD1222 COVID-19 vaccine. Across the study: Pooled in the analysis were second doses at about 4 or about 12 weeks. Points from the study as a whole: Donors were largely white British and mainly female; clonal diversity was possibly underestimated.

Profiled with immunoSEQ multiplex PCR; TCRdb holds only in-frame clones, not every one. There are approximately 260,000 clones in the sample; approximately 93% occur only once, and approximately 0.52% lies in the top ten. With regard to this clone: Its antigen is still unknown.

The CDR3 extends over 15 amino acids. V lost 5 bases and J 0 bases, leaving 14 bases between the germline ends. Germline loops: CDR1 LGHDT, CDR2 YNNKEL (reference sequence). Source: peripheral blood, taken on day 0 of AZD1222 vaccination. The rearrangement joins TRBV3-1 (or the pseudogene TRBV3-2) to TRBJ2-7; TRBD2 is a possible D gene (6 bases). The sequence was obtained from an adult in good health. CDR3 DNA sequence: TGTGCCAGCAGCTTCCGGGACTGGAGCTCCTACGAGCAGTACTTC. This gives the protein CASSFRDWSSYEQYF.